A single sample gave rise to the 21 T cell receptor beta chains below, sequenced in a study of CD8 T cells in Susac syndrome. The RNA, about 0.45 to 1 ug, was put through reverse transcription using random hexamers. Via MiXCR, TCRdb re-called the immunoSEQ multiplex PCR reads, giving one row per CDR3 protein. The top ten hold roughly 0.21% of the sample, which has around 270,000 distinct CDR3 sequences, 65% to 90% seen once. The source material was CD8+ T cells from PBMCs. All receptors derive from a human donor with multiple sclerosis.

This chain connects TRBV7-9 to TRBJ2-2; D unclear. Trimming pared 3 bases from V and 0 bases from J, leaving 8 bases between. The CDR3 contains 15 residues. Germline V CDR1 and CDR2: SEHNR, FQNEAQ (reference sequence). The CDR3: CASSLGSANTGELFF. CDR3 sequence (DNA): TGTGCCAGCAGCTTGGGATCCGCGAACACCGGGGAGCTGTTTTTT. Full variable domain (missing parts from reference TRBV7-9 and TRBJ2-2): DTGVSQNPRHKITKRGQNVTFRCDPISEHNRLYWYRQTLGQGPEFLTYFQNEAQLEKSRLLSDRFSAERPKGSFSTLEIQRTEQGDSAMYLCASSLGSANTGELFFGEGSRLTVL.

The V call is TRBV27, the J call TRBJ2-4; no definite D call. Trimming removed 5 bases at V and 8 bases at J, with 13 bases between. Germline CDR1 and CDR2: MNHEY and SMNVEV (reference sequence). This CDR3 comprises 13 residues. Here the CDR3 reads CASSPLGGYIQYF. CDR3 in DNA: TGTGCCAGCAGTCCCTTGGGTGGATACATTCAGTACTTC.

V usage is TRBV19 and J usage is TRBJ1-1, with D maybe TRBD1 (6 bases). There are 15 residues in the CDR3. Germline values: CDR1 LNHDA, CDR2 SQIVND (reference sequence). Trimming took off 5 bases at V and 7 bases at J, with 20 bases between the two ends. CDR3: CASSHGDSIGGEAFF. The DNA for the CDR3 is TGTGCCAGTAGTCACGGAGACAGCATAGGGGGTGAAGCTTTCTTT.

The CDR3 coding sequence is TGTGCCAGCAGGACCAGACAGATCTATAGCAATCAGCCCCAGCATTTT. It codes for CASRTRQIYSNQPQHF. The J gene is TRBJ1-5, the V gene TRBV28, with D perhaps TRBD1 (5 bases). Looked up from germline, CDR1 is MDHEN and CDR2 is SYDVKM. Trimming removed 6 bases at V and 0 bases at J, with 15 bases between. The CDR3 covers 16 residues.

The genes are TRBV25-1 and TRBJ2-6, with D possibly being TRBD1 (8 bases). Trimming took 2 bases from V and 0 from J, leaving 14 bases between them. The CDR3 has 18 residues. Germline V gives CDR1 MGHDK, CDR2 SYGVNS. The CDR3 nucleotides read TGTGCCAGCAGTGAACCGGACAGGGACTACTCTGGGGCCAACGTCCTGACTTTC. Translated: CASSEPDRDYSGANVLTF.

This chain's CDR3 is CASIRAGGHNGELFF. DNA for the CDR3: TGTGCCAGTATCCGAGCGGGAGGGCATAACGGGGAGCTGTTTTTT. The chain couples TRBV19 to TRBJ2-2, with 10 bases matching TRBD2. The CDR3 consists of 15 residues. The J segment lost 7 bases and the V segment lost 7 bases, leaving 9 bases of the junction unmatched. The germline gives CDR1 LNHDA, CDR2 SQIVND (reference sequence).

The CDR3 DNA is TGTGCCAGCAGTTACTCGTCAGCGGGAGGGATCTACAATGAGCAGTTCTTC. Amino acid sequence: CASSYSSAGGIYNEQFF. This rearrangement joins TRBV6-5 to TRBJ2-1; 10 bases agree with TRBD2. CDR3 length: 17 residues. Germline V gene data show CDR1 as MNHEY and CDR2 as SVGAGI. The junction had 5 bases not matched to a gene; V was cut back by 0 bases and J by 3 bases.

V and J are TRBV24-1 and TRBJ2-1; 11 nucleotides agree with TRBD2. The CDR3 extends over 15 amino acids. The germline CDR1 and CDR2 sequences are KGHDR and SFDVKD. Trimming at V came to 9 bases and at J to 4 bases, leaving 7 bases not matched to a gene. CDR3 region: CATGGRLAGYNEQFF. The CDR3 DNA follows: TGTGCCACCGGAGGTCGACTAGCGGGGTACAATGAGCAGTTCTTC.

The V gene is TRBV29-1, the J gene TRBJ2-1; 7 bases are a match to TRBD1. The germline V gene encodes CDR1 SQVTM and CDR2 ANQGSEA. The CDR3 loop spans 12 amino acids. V trimming: 4 bases; J trimming: 8 bases; junction bases outside the gene matches: 5. CDR3 loop: CSVVQGVYEQFF. CDR3 DNA: TGCAGCGTTGTGCAGGGGGTGTATGAGCAGTTCTTC.

The genes are TRBV6-5 and TRBJ2-2; TRBD2 might be the D (6 bases). The CDR3 totals 16 residues. Germline CDR1 reads MNHEY; CDR2 reads SVGAGI. The V end lost 0 bases, the J end lost 0 bases, and 8 bases lay between the germline ends. CDR3 loop: CASSYSAGPNTGELFF. CDR3 coding DNA: TGTGCCAGCAGTTACTCGGCGGGACCGAACACCGGGGAGCTGTTTTTT.

This clonotype appeared once. CDR3 sequence: CASSQDRNTGGNQPQHF. CDR3 DNA: TGCGCCAGCAGCCAAGATCGGAACACAGGGGGCAATCAGCCCCAGCATTTT. The rearrangement links TRBV4-3 to TRBJ1-5; TRBD1 aligns across 7 bases. CDR1 is LGHNA and CDR2 is YSLEER in the germline V gene. The V gene end was trimmed by 0 bases and the J gene end by 2 bases; junction bases not matched to a gene: 7. This CDR3 has 17 amino acids.

The CDR3 is CASSVGEGVGQPQHF. The DNA for the CDR3 is TGTGCCAGCAGCGTAGGGGAGGGGGTCGGTCAGCCCCAGCATTTT. V gene TRBV9 combines with J gene TRBJ1-5; D possibly corresponds to TRBD1 (6 bases). Trimming took 0 bases from V and 6 from J, leaving 13 bases between them. The germline V gene has CDR1 SGDLS and CDR2 YYNGEE. CDR3 length: 15 residues.

J is TRBJ2-1 and V is TRBV4-3; D is possibly TRBD2 (6 bases). CDR3 length: 16 residues. CDR1 is LGHNA, CDR2 YSLEER, per germline. V lost 0 bases to trimming and J lost 3 bases, with 12 bases between them. CDR3 DNA sequence: TGCGCCAGCAGCCAAGAGGCTAGCGCCAACTACAATGAGCAGTTCTTC. Protein sequence: CASSQEASANYNEQFF.

This sequence joins TRBV5-4 and TRBJ2-3; 11 bases map to TRBD2. Germline V gene data show CDR1 as SGHNT and CDR2 as YYREEE (reference sequence). This CDR3 spans 19 amino acids. V gave up 0 bases and J gave up 2 bases; unmatched junction bases: 11. CDR3 region: CASSLVGISGRALTDTQYF. The CDR3 DNA follows: TGTGCCAGCAGCTTGGTTGGGATTAGCGGGAGGGCCCTCACAGATACGCAGTATTTT.

V gene TRBV7-6 combines with J gene TRBJ1-3; D gene unclear. The CDR3 runs 15 residues. Looked up from germline, CDR1 is SGHVS and CDR2 is FNYEAQ. V shed 5 bases and J shed 0 bases, with 11 bases lying between them. The CDR3 spells CASSVPGSSGNTIYF. The CDR3 DNA reads TGTGCCAGCAGCGTACCGGGATCCTCTGGAAACACCATATATTTT.

The chain combines TRBV18 with TRBJ2-7; D not certain. The CDR3 has 14 residues. CDR1 and CDR2 from the germline V gene are KGHSH and LQKENI. V lost 6 bases and J lost 2, with 14 bases in between. CDR3 coding DNA: TGTGCCAGCTCCCCTTCTGGGATGACCTACGAGCAGTACTTC. Residues: CASSPSGMTYEQYF.

The chain has TRBV9 and TRBJ2-3; D unresolved. The germline CDR1 and CDR2 sequences are SGDLS and YYNGEE. The CDR3 is made up of 15 amino acids. Trimming cost V 0 bases and J 0 bases, with 8 bases left between them. This CDR3 reads CASSVGRHSTDTQYF. The CDR3 DNA reads TGTGCCAGCAGCGTAGGGCGGCATAGCACAGATACGCAGTATTTT.

This clonotype was observed a handful of times. This sequence joins TRBV6-5 and TRBJ1-2; D is undetermined. The CDR3 is made up of 14 amino acids. V was pared by 2 bases and J by 6 bases, with 13 bases between. CDR1 is MNHEY and CDR2 is SVGAGI in the germline V gene. Here the CDR3 DNA reads TGTGCCAGCAGTTACATGGGAGACTCTAATGGCTACACCTTC. Translated: CASSYMGDSNGYTF.

The V and J genes are TRBV5-1 and TRBJ1-2, with TRBD1 as a possible D gene (6 bases). Trimming shortened V by 1 base and J by 6 bases, and 13 bases separated the two germline ends. There are 14 residues in the CDR3. Germline V gene lookup returns CDR1 SGHRS and CDR2 YFSETQ. The CDR3 loop is CASSLRTGANGYTF. CDR3 bases: TGCGCCAGCAGCTTGAGGACGGGGGCGAATGGCTACACCTTC.

V gene TRBV6-5 combines with J gene TRBJ1-1; TRBD1 is a possible D gene (6 bases). With 4 bases removed from V and 1 base from J, the gap between germline ends came to 28 bases. The CDR3 is 20 amino acids. Germline V CDR1 and CDR2: MNHEY, SVGAGI. CDR3 coding DNA: TGTGCCAGCAGTTGGTACAGGGCGGGGGTTAATTCGAGAAAGAACACTGAAGCTTTCTTT. Encoded protein: CASSWYRAGVNSRKNTEAFF.

CDR3: CASSVGGTTTWYGYTF. The CDR3 region has the DNA TGTGCCAGCAGCGTAGGTGGGACCACCACCTGGTATGGCTACACCTTC. The chain combines TRBV9 with TRBJ1-2; D might be TRBD1 (5 bases). Trimming shortened V by 0 bases and J by 5 bases, and 17 bases separated the two germline ends. The CDR3 sequence is 16 residues long. Germline V gives CDR1 SGDLS, CDR2 YYNGEE.